This record looks at one T cell receptor beta chain sequence and its context. The sample belongs to a study of blood T cell repertoires in COVID-19. About the research overall: The analysed material was cDNA or gDNA that came from T cells, B-cell-depleted T cells, or PBMCs.

Only in-frame clones appear in the TCRdb table, and some are missing; sequencing was by immunoSEQ multiplex PCR. The sample has roughly 400,000 clones, over 75% seen once. In germline, CDR1 is MNHNY, CDR2 SVGAGI (reference sequence). The CDR3 consists of 16 residues. V lost 5 bases and J lost 9; bases outside the gene matches: 11. The specimen sequenced was PBMCs or T cells enriched from blood (not recorded which). The clonotype originates from a woman aged 18-35 years who had been exposed to COVID-19. This chain joins TRBV6-6 and TRBJ1-6; TRBD1 aligns across 9 bases. CDR3 bases: TGTGCCAGCAGTCCTGTTAAACAGGGGGCAAGTTCACCCCTCCACTTT. This translates into CASSPVKQGASSPLHF.